What follows are 27 T cell receptor beta chains derived from one specimen sequenced in a study of cytomegalovirus exposure and HLA in healthy donors (dated by TCRdb to the late 2010s). The receptor library was made with the immunoSEQ multiplex PCR assay. For the multiplex PCR, a mixture combining 60 forward primers for TCR Vbeta segments and 13 reverse primers for TCR Jbeta segments was used. This immuneACCESS table, as held by TCRdb, lists in-frame sequences with V and J called but not all clones. Of the missing ones, under half trace to an unresolved V gene in checked studies; the others have no known cause. Here the sample has about 170,000 clones; around 77% occur a single time. Around 1.9% of the sample lies in the top ten. Input material: PBMCs. The receptors derive from a woman aged 30 to 39 in good health and CMV-seropositive.

This chain connects TRBV10-3 to TRBJ2-2; 7 bases are a match to TRBD1. Germline values: CDR1 ENHRY, CDR2 SYGVKD. J was trimmed by 2 bases and V by 11 bases; bases with no gene match: 17. This CDR3 has 17 amino acids. The CDR3 here is CAGRGSRQGRNTGELFF. The DNA of the CDR3 is TGTGCCGGAAGGGGTTCGAGACAGGGAAGAAACACCGGGGAGCTGTTTTTT.

This clone was recorded once. The rearrangement uses TRBV14 and TRBJ1-1; the D is unclear. Between the trimmed V and J ends, which lost 2 bases and 10 bases, there was a span of 11 bases. The CDR3 is 12 amino acids. The germline gives CDR1 SGHDN, CDR2 FVKESK. The CDR3 region has the DNA TGTGCCAGCAGCCAAAGGATTGGCGGAGCTTTCTTT. As protein: CASSQRIGGAFF. Full variable domain (rest looked up from reference TRBV14 and TRBJ1-1): EAGVTQFPSHSVIEKGQTVTLRCDPISGHDNLYWYRRVMGKEIKFLLHFVKESKQDESGMPNNRFLAERTGGTYSTLKVQPAELEDSGVYFCASSQRIGGAFFGQGTRLTVV.

J is TRBJ2-7 and V is TRBV10-1; TRBD1 aligns across 9 bases. V was clipped by 10 bases and J by 2 bases; unmatched bases: 9. This CDR3 has 14 amino acids. The germline gives CDR1 WNHNN, CDR2 SYGVQD (reference sequence). CDR3 nucleotides: TGCGCCATCGCGGAATGGACAGGGGCCTACGAGCAGTACTTC. Amino acids: CAIAEWTGAYEQYF.

The rearrangement links TRBV5-6 to TRBJ2-2; D gene unclear. Germline assignment: CDR1 SGHDT and CDR2 YYEEEE. The CDR3 sequence is 13 residues long. V lost 3 bases, J lost 1 base, and 4 bases lay in between. The CDR3 here is CASSSRNTGELFF. The CDR3, as DNA: TGTGCCAGCAGCTCTCGGAACACCGGGGAGCTGTTTTTT.

This clone has only a few counts. The chain combines TRBV4-1 with TRBJ1-2; D is possibly TRBD1 (5 bases). Trimming took off 0 bases at V and 6 bases at J, with 20 bases between the two ends. Per germline, CDR1 MGHRA and CDR2 YSYEKL. The CDR3 has 17 amino acids. This CDR3 reads CASSQDRETEDLHGYTF. CDR3 nucleotides: TGCGCCAGCAGCCAAGATCGAGAGACAGAGGACCTGCATGGCTACACCTTC.

This sequence joins TRBV7-8 and TRBJ2-3; possibly TRBD1 for D (6 bases). V was trimmed by 1 base and J by 14 bases, leaving 28 bases between them. The CDR3 is made up of 17 amino acids. In germline, CDR1 is SGHVS, CDR2 FQNEAQ. CDR3: CASSLVGGPMGAGSGYF. The DNA of the CDR3 is TGTGCCAGCAGCTTAGTTGGGGGCCCCATGGGGGCAGGGAGTGGGTATTTT.

The rearrangement joins TRBV9 to TRBJ2-1, with 7 positions matching TRBD1. V was clipped by 2 bases and J by 3 bases; unmatched bases: 5. The germline V gene has CDR1 SGDLS and CDR2 YYNGEE. The CDR3 is 15 amino acids. CDR3 sequence reads: CASSVGQNFYNEQFF. DNA for the CDR3: TGTGCCAGCAGCGTGGGACAGAACTTCTACAATGAGCAGTTCTTC.

CDR3 DNA sequence: TGTGCCAGCAGCGTTTCGGGGGGGCATACGCAGTATTTT. It specifies CASSVSGGHTQYF. V usage is TRBV9 and J usage is TRBJ2-3; TRBD2 agrees at 8 bases. CDR1 and CDR2 from the germline V gene are SGDLS and YYNGEE. The CDR3 runs to 13 residues. V shed 2 bases and J 7 bases; nucleotides not matched to a gene: 3.

The chain carries TRBV11-2 and TRBJ1-3; the match to TRBD1 covers 7 bases. The V segment lost 0 bases and the J segment 4 bases; nucleotides outside the gene matches: 0. CDR1 SGHAT and CDR2 FQNNGV come from the germline V gene. This CDR3 is built from 14 residues. CDR3 nucleotides: TGTGCCAGCAGCTTAGAGACAGGGGGAAACACCATATATTTT. This encodes CASSLETGGNTIYF. The whole variable domain, filled in from reference TRBV11-2 and TRBJ1-3, reads EAGVAQSPRYKIIEKRQSVAFWCNPISGHATLYWYQQILGQGPKLLIQFQNNGVVDDSQLPKDRFSAERLKGVDSTLKIQPAKLEDSAVYLCASSLETGGNTIYFGEGSWLTVV.

The V and J genes are TRBV7-6 and TRBJ1-2, with D possibly being TRBD1 (6 bases). CDR3 length equals 12 residues. V lost 10 bases, J lost 0 bases, and 9 bases lay in between. Germline V gene lookup returns CDR1 SGHVS and CDR2 FNYEAQ. The CDR3 DNA reads TGTGCCACAGGACAGTCTAACTATGGCTACACCTTC. Its protein product is CATGQSNYGYTF.

The chain couples TRBV7-2 to TRBJ1-2; 8 bases line up with TRBD1. This CDR3 spans 14 amino acids. Germline V gene data show CDR1 as SGHTA and CDR2 as FQGNSA. After removal of 4 bases from V and 0 bases from J, the junction contained 1 base not matched to a gene. CDR3 in DNA: TGTGCCAGCAGCTCGGACAGGGCTAACTATGGCTACACCTTC. Translating it yields CASSSDRANYGYTF.

V usage is TRBV5-4 and J usage is TRBJ1-2, with 7 bases aligning to TRBD1. This CDR3 is built from 15 residues. Per germline, CDR1 SGHNT and CDR2 YYREEE (reference sequence). V dropped 4 bases and J dropped 4; count of bases not matched to a gene: 10. The CDR3 here is CASSVGTEKVYGYTF. The CDR3 DNA reads as TGTGCCAGCAGCGTAGGGACAGAGAAAGTCTATGGCTACACCTTC.

The chain combines TRBV5-4 with TRBJ2-7; D is possibly TRBD1 (8 bases). This CDR3 is 16 amino acids long. CDR1 SGHNT and CDR2 YYREEE come from the germline V gene (reference sequence). V lost 4 bases and J 0 bases, leaving 17 bases between the germline ends. This CDR3 reads CASSPKQGGTSYEQYF. The CDR3 DNA follows: TGTGCCAGCAGCCCAAAACAGGGGGGGACCTCCTACGAGCAGTACTTC.

This clone was recorded a few times. J is TRBJ1-2 and V is TRBV7-2; perhaps TRBD1 as D (5 bases). V lost 1 base and J lost 6, with 6 bases in between. CDR1 is SGHTA, CDR2 FQGNSA, per germline. The CDR3 extends over 12 amino acids. The CDR3 loop is CASSLVGDGYTF. The DNA of the CDR3 is TGTGCCAGCAGCTTAGTAGGGGATGGCTACACCTTC.

The chain couples TRBV7-2 to TRBJ2-6; 7 bases agree with TRBD2. Germline CDR1 reads SGHTA; CDR2 reads FQGNSA. J was trimmed by 2 bases and V by 3 bases; bases with no gene match: 1. The CDR3 spans 15 residues. CDR3 loop: CASSFRGAGANVLTF. CDR3 bases: TGTGCCAGCAGCTTTCGGGGGGCTGGGGCCAACGTCCTGACTTTC.

The V and J genes are TRBV30 and TRBJ1-1, with 11 bases lining up with TRBD1. CDR3 length: 15 amino acids. The germline CDR1 and CDR2 sequences are GTSNPN and SVGIG (reference sequence). Unmatched junction bases numbered 10, after V lost 3 bases and J lost 7 bases. CDR3 in DNA: TGTGCCTGGAGCGCCACCCGGACAGGGGGCTTTGAAGCTTTCTTT. It yields the protein CAWSATRTGGFEAFF. The full variable domain, in which reference TRBV30 and TRBJ1-1 provide the parts outside the CDR3, is SQTIHQWPATLVQPVGSPLSLECTVEGTSNPNLYWYRQAAGRGLQLLFYSVGIGQISSEVPQNLSASRPQDRQFILSSKKLLLSDSGFYLCAWSATRTGGFEAFFGQGTRLTVV.

This clone was seen once. V is TRBV18 and J is TRBJ2-7; 7 bases match TRBD2. With 2 bases clipped from V and 2 bases from J, the junction kept 3 bases outside the gene matches. Germline CDR1 reads KGHSH; CDR2 reads LQKENI. The CDR3 has 14 amino acids. CDR3 in amino acids: CASSPREGTYEQYF. The CDR3 bases are TGTGCCAGCTCACCAAGGGAGGGGACCTACGAGCAGTACTTC.

The chain has TRBV5-4 and TRBJ1-2; D call uncertain. The V end was cut by 1 base, the J end by 6 bases, with 10 bases between. CDR3 length equals 13 residues. Germline-derived CDR1 and CDR2 are SGHNT and YYREEE (reference sequence). CDR3 amino acids: CASSLSRDHGYTF. The CDR3 nucleotides read TGTGCCAGCAGCTTGTCGCGGGATCATGGCTACACCTTC.

The chain links TRBV28 to TRBJ1-6, with a tentative D call TRBD1 (6 bases). The CDR3 is made up of 17 amino acids. Trimming cost V 5 bases and J 0 bases, with 14 bases left between them. Germline loops: CDR1 MDHEN, CDR2 SYDVKM. CDR3 amino acids: CASSPWTDSSYNSPLHF. The CDR3 DNA sequence: TGTGCCAGCAGTCCTTGGACGGACAGCTCCTATAATTCACCCCTCCACTTT.

The J gene is TRBJ1-2, the V gene TRBV6-5; maybe TRBD1 (6 bases). CDR1 is MNHEY, CDR2 SVGAGI, per germline. This CDR3 is 15 amino acids long. V was cut by 2 bases and J by 4 bases, with 14 bases left in between. Here the CDR3 reads CASSYGPTGGYGYTF. CDR3 sequence (DNA): TGTGCCAGCAGTTACGGCCCGACAGGCGGCTATGGCTACACCTTC.

The V gene is TRBV7-8, the J gene TRBJ2-1; D ambiguous. V was shortened by 1 base and J by 12 bases, with 13 bases between the two germline ends. The CDR3 extends over 13 amino acids. Per germline, CDR1 SGHVS and CDR2 FQNEAQ. CDR3 bases: TGTGCCAGCAGCTTAGGTCCCTTTTTCGTGCAGTTCTTC. Translated, it gives CASSLGPFFVQFF.

The chain uses TRBV5-1 and TRBJ2-2, with no clear D. The CDR3 sequence is 16 residues long. The germline V gene encodes CDR1 SGHRS and CDR2 YFSETQ. V lost 8 bases and J lost 0, with 17 bases in between. The CDR3 nucleotides read TGCGCCAGTTCCTTAGAAATCTACGCGAACACCGGGGAGCTGTTTTTT. This codes for CASSLEIYANTGELFF.

V usage is TRBV9 and J usage is TRBJ2-3; TRBD2 matches 9 bases. Germline CDR1 is SGDLS and CDR2 is YYNGEE. This CDR3 is built from 16 residues. Germline trimming cut 3 bases from V and 7 bases from J; bases unmatched to any gene: 12. CDR3 bases: TGTGCCAGCAGCGGTAAGCGGGAGGCCGCCACGAATACGCAGTATTTT. Protein product: CASSGKREAATNTQYF.

V is TRBV5-1 and J is TRBJ1-4, with D possibly matching TRBD1 (5 bases). The CDR3 runs to 15 residues. Per the germline V gene, CDR1 is SGHRS and CDR2 is YFSETQ. V was trimmed by 4 bases and J by 6 bases, leaving 16 bases between them. In DNA, the CDR3 is TGCGCCAGCAGCGGCCGGGACTCAGGCGATGAAAAACTGTTTTTT. It is translated as CASSGRDSGDEKLFF.

This clone was counted a single time. V usage is TRBV30 and J usage is TRBJ2-5, with D tentatively TRBD1 (7 bases). Germline V lookup: CDR1 GTSNPN, CDR2 SVGIG (reference sequence). The CDR3 consists of 15 residues. The V end lost 2 bases, the J end lost 1 base, and 14 bases lay between the germline ends. The CDR3 nucleotides are TGTGCCTGGAGTTTCGGCGGGACAGCCCAAGAGACCCAGTACTTC. This translates into CAWSFGGTAQETQYF.

This chain connects TRBV5-1 to TRBJ2-1; D is unresolved. The CDR3 sequence is 13 residues long. The V gene's germline CDR1 is SGHRS and CDR2 YFSETQ. The V and J ends lost 4 bases and 7 bases respectively, with 12 bases between them. The CDR3 loop is CASSTVVSNEQFF. CDR3 nucleotide sequence: TGCGCCAGCAGCACAGTAGTAAGTAATGAGCAGTTCTTC.

The chain couples TRBV30 to TRBJ2-1; the match to TRBD2 covers 14 bases. The germline gives CDR1 GTSNPN, CDR2 SVGIG (reference sequence). V lost 5 bases and J lost 4; bases outside the gene matches: 10. The CDR3 runs 17 residues. The CDR3 reads CAWAPGLAGVGYNEQFF. CDR3 nucleotide sequence: TGTGCCTGGGCACCGGGACTAGCGGGGGTGGGATACAATGAGCAGTTCTTC.